This TCR beta chain was found in a study of T cell responses to AZD1222 COVID-19 vaccine. Notes on this clone: The antigen remains undetermined.

The table came from immunoSEQ multiplex PCR; TCRdb's copy has only in-frame clones and leaves some out. The profile shows 100,000 to 150,000 clones, approximately 90% of them singletons. CDR3 length equals 14 residues. J was trimmed by 4 bases and V by 9 bases; bases with no gene match: 11. From germline, CDR1 is SNHLY and CDR2 FYNNEI. Study conclusions and caveats: Donors were largely white British and mainly female; clonal diversity was possibly underestimated. Regions 160-218 and 743-854 dominated among vaccine-associated CD4 TCRs spanning spike.

The TCR comes from an adult in good health. The starting material was peripheral blood, obtained on day 0 of AZD1222 vaccination. The V call is TRBV2, the J call TRBJ1-2, with 7 bases matching TRBD1. CDR3 sequence reads: CASDRGQLGYGYTF. For the CDR3, the DNA is TGTGCCAGTGATAGGGGACAGCTCGGCTATGGCTACACCTTC. The whole variable domain, filled in from reference TRBV2 and TRBJ1-2, reads EPEVTQTPSHQVTQMGQEVILRCVPISNHLYFYWYRQILGQKVEFLVSFYNNEISEKSEIFDDQFSVERPDGSNFTLKIRSTKLEDSAMYFCASDRGQLGYGYTFGSGTRLTVV.